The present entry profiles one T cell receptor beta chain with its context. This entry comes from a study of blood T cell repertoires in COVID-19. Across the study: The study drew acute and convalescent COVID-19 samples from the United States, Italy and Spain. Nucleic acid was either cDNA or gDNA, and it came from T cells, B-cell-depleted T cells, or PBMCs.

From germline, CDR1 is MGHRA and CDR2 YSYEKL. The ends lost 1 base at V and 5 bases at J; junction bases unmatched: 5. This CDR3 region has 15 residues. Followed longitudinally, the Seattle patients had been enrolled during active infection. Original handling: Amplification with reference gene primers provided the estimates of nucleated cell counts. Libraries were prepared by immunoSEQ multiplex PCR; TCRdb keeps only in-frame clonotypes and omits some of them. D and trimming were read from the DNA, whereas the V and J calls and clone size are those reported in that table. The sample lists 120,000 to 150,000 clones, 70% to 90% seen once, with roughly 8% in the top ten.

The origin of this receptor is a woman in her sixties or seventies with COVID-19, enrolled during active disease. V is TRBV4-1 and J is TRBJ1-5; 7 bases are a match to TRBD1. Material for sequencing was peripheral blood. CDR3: CASSQGQGFYQPQHF. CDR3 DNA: TGCGCCAGCAGCCAAGGACAGGGCTTCTATCAGCCCCAGCATTTT.